Listed here are 18 T cell receptor beta chains from one sample, sequenced in a study of beta chain features in type 1 diabetes. Investigators reverse transcribed all isolated RNA, so they sequenced expressed TCRB transcripts. Data came from immunoSEQ multiplex PCR; TCRdb stores just in-frame clones and leaves some out. The sample records approximately 150,000 clones, around an eighth being singletons. Study-wide results and caveats: Among all four CD4+ subsets, Type 1 diabetes patients had TCRB CDR3s that were moderately but significantly shorter.

These receptors have no identified antigens. The material sequenced was central memory CD4+ T cells from blood. The receptors were sampled from a man aged 18 to 35 with type 1 diabetes.

The chain employs TRBV19 and TRBJ1-1, with TRBD1 identical over 7 bases. CDR3 length equals 15 residues. V shed 5 bases and J 1 base; nucleotides not matched to a gene: 7. Germline V gene data show CDR1 as LNHDA and CDR2 as SQIVND (reference sequence). The CDR3 region has the DNA TGTGCCAGTAGTTCTGAGGACAGGTGGAACACTGAAGCTTTCTTT. Residues: CASSSEDRWNTEAFF.

This clone was detected a few times. The V and J genes are TRBV4-1 and TRBJ1-1; D unresolved. Germline loops: CDR1 MGHRA, CDR2 YSYEKL. V was shortened by 1 base and J by 1 base, with 10 bases between the two germline ends. CDR3 length equals 15 residues. The CDR3 protein is CASSQVALQNTEAFF. CDR3 nucleotides: TGCGCCAGCAGCCAAGTTGCCCTGCAGAACACTGAAGCTTTCTTT.

This clone was counted a few times. The chain links TRBV4-1 to TRBJ1-2; D perhaps matches TRBD1 (5 bases). Germline CDR1 MGHRA, CDR2 YSYEKL. The CDR3 consists of 16 residues. The V gene lost 0 bases and the J gene lost 4 bases, with 15 bases spanning the gap. CDR3 DNA: TGCGCCAGCAGCCAAGATCTGGGCAGGGTGGTCTATGGCTACACCTTC. Protein product: CASSQDLGRVVYGYTF.

The V call is TRBV14, the J call TRBJ1-1; TRBD1 might be the D (5 bases). Trimming removed 5 bases at V and 3 bases at J, with 10 bases between. CDR1 is SGHDN and CDR2 is FVKESK in the germline V gene. This CDR3 has 13 amino acids. CDR3 sequence (DNA): TGTGCCAGCAGCACTGGGGCTTACACTGAAGCTTTCTTT. The encoded protein is CASSTGAYTEAFF.

This clone was seen a single time. The J gene is TRBJ2-7, the V gene TRBV6-5; 11 bases are a match to TRBD1. CDR3 size: 15 residues. Germline lookup yields CDR1 MNHEY and CDR2 SVGAGI. V lost 6 bases, J lost 3 bases, and 7 bases stayed unmatched. The CDR3 reads CASRERTGGHYEQYF. DNA of the CDR3: TGTGCCAGCAGGGAGAGGACAGGGGGCCACTACGAGCAGTACTTC.

This clone was seen a handful of times. The rearrangement links TRBV4-1 to TRBJ2-3; 10 nucleotides align to TRBD1. The J segment lost 5 bases and the V segment lost 4 bases, leaving 9 bases of the junction unmatched. The germline CDR1 and CDR2 sequences are MGHRA and YSYEKL. CDR3 size: 16 residues. The CDR3 protein is CASSPLGTGAGDTQYF. The CDR3 bases are TGCGCCAGCAGCCCCCTCGGGACAGGGGCGGGAGATACGCAGTATTTT.

This clone was detected a few times. The chain links TRBV4-2 to TRBJ1-1; D not certain. From germline, CDR1 is LGHNA and CDR2 YNFKEQ. This CDR3 is 12 amino acids long. The germline V and J ends were trimmed by 0 bases and 5 bases, with 4 bases remaining between them. The CDR3 loop reads CASSQDRTEAFF. CDR3 in DNA: TGTGCCAGCAGCCAAGATAGGACTGAAGCTTTCTTT.

The rearrangement uses TRBV19 and TRBJ1-1; 7 bases align to TRBD1. Germline V gene lookup returns CDR1 LNHDA and CDR2 SQIVND (reference sequence). CDR3 size: 14 residues. V shed 6 bases, J shed 3 bases, and the junction held 7 bases outside the gene matches. CDR3 region: CASSETGIDTEAFF. The CDR3 DNA is TGTGCCAGTAGCGAGACAGGGATCGACACTGAAGCTTTCTTT.

The V and J genes are TRBV6-5 and TRBJ2-7; TRBD1 agrees at 8 bases. With 6 bases clipped from V and 2 bases from J, the junction kept 3 bases outside the gene matches. Germline CDR1 is MNHEY and CDR2 is SVGAGI. This CDR3 comprises 13 residues. The CDR3 nucleotides read TGTGCCAGCAGGCGGACAGGGCCCTACGAGCAGTACTTC. Translation: CASRRTGPYEQYF.

The V gene is TRBV5-6, the J gene TRBJ2-7, with D uncertain. Germline assignment: CDR1 SGHDT and CDR2 YYEEEE. Between the trimmed V and J ends, which lost 0 bases and 1 base, there was a span of 5 bases. There are 13 residues in the CDR3. CDR3 loop: CASSLDVSYEQYF. For the CDR3, the DNA is TGTGCCAGCAGCTTGGATGTTTCCTACGAGCAGTACTTC.

The rearrangement links TRBV20-1 to TRBJ1-2; no clear D. The CDR3 runs to 11 residues. The germline gives CDR1 DFQATT, CDR2 SNEGSKA (reference sequence). The V end lost 3 bases, the J end lost 7 bases, and 9 bases lay between the germline ends. CDR3 sequence: CSASMQLGYTF. DNA for the CDR3: TGCAGTGCTAGTATGCAGCTTGGCTACACCTTC.

V and J are TRBV9 and TRBJ1-1; D unclear. CDR1 and CDR2 (germline): SGDLS, YYNGEE. This CDR3 region has 16 residues. Trimming shortened V by 3 bases and J by 3 bases, and 18 bases separated the two germline ends. The CDR3 protein is CASSALPGGWDTEAFF. The CDR3 DNA reads TGTGCCAGCAGCGCCCTCCCGGGAGGGTGGGACACTGAAGCTTTCTTT.

This clone has just a few counts. The J gene is TRBJ1-2, the V gene TRBV10-3, with 9 bases fitting TRBD1. This CDR3 has 17 amino acids. V gave up 2 bases and J gave up 8 bases; unmatched junction bases: 15. The germline CDR1 and CDR2 sequences are ENHRY and SYGVKD. CDR3 nucleotides: TGTGCCATCAGTGAGCGACCGGGACAGGGAGGTAGAGGCGGCTACACCTTC. It yields the protein CAISERPGQGGRGGYTF.

This clone showed up just a few times. This chain uses TRBV18 with TRBJ1-1, with no clear D. CDR1 KGHSH and CDR2 LQKENI come from the germline V gene. Trimming stripped 7 bases from V and 0 bases from J, with 12 bases between. This CDR3 has 14 residues. In DNA form, the CDR3 reads TGTGCCAGCTTTAATCGAAACATGAACACTGAAGCTTTCTTT. Amino acid sequence: CASFNRNMNTEAFF.

This CDR3 reads CASSPLRAGTDTQYF. In DNA, the CDR3 is TGTGCCAGCAGCCCCCTCAGGGCCGGGACAGATACGCAGTATTTT. The rearrangement uses TRBV9 and TRBJ2-3, with D perhaps TRBD1 (5 bases). The CDR3 is made up of 15 amino acids. Trimming pared 4 bases from V and 3 bases from J, leaving 15 bases between. The germline CDR1 and CDR2 sequences are SGDLS and YYNGEE. The full variable domain, in which reference TRBV9 and TRBJ2-3 provide the parts outside the CDR3, is DSGVTQTPKHLITATGQRVTLRCSPRSGDLSVYWYQQSLDQGLQFLIQYYNGEERAKGNILERFSAQQFPDLHSELNLSSLELGDSALYFCASSPLRAGTDTQYFGPGTRLTVL.

The chain carries TRBV5-1 and TRBJ1-3; weak D call: TRBD1 (5 bases). This CDR3 is 15 amino acids long. The V end was cut by 0 bases, the J end by 0 bases, with 7 bases between. Germline V gene data show CDR1 as SGHRS and CDR2 as YFSETQ. The CDR3 is CASSLDQGSGNTIYF. The CDR3 DNA follows: TGCGCCAGCAGCTTGGATCAGGGCTCTGGAAACACCATATATTTT.

The sample holds many counts of this clone. This chain joins TRBV15 and TRBJ2-7, with 9 positions matching TRBD1. Germline CDR1 and CDR2: LNHNV and YYDKDF (reference sequence). The CDR3 has 16 amino acids. The ends lost 5 bases at V and 5 bases at J; junction bases unmatched: 13. This CDR3 reads CATSRRDRVGVHEQYF. As DNA, the CDR3 is TGTGCCACCAGCCGCCGGGACAGGGTCGGGGTCCACGAGCAGTACTTC.

The chain is built from TRBV9 and TRBJ2-5; 7 bases align to TRBD1. From germline, CDR1 is SGDLS and CDR2 YYNGEE. V lost 2 bases and J lost 1; bases outside the gene matches: 5. This CDR3 has 15 amino acids. The CDR3 loop is CASSVRTGSQETQYF. The CDR3 bases are TGTGCCAGCAGCGTCCGGACAGGTTCCCAAGAGACCCAGTACTTC.